This entry concerns a single TCR beta chain. The target antigen is unknown. The junction departs from the called germline gene at one end, perhaps through a read error. The CDR3 is 15 residues long. The germline gives CDR1 SGHAT, CDR2 FQNNGV. This entry comes from a study of OX40 agonist ivuxolimab in advanced cancers. Study details: Dose-escalation patients' cancers were hepatocellular carcinoma, melanoma, renal cell or head and neck cancer.

Regarding the study as a whole: Low normalized T-cell clonal expansion was also seen in some nonresponders.

The repertoire was sequenced with immunoSEQ multiplex PCR; TCRdb's copy has only in-frame clones and lacks some. The sample carries tens of thousands of clones, over 75% recorded once. The V call is TRBV11-2, the J call TRBJ2-5; tentative D call: TRBD1 (6 bases). This clonotype originated in an adult with an advanced solid tumor such as melanoma, head and neck, liver or kidney cancer. The source was CD4+ or CD8+ T cells sorted from blood, collected in a trial of the OX40 agonist ivuxolimab. CDR3 bases: TGTGCCAGCAGCGTAGAACTCAGGGGTGCAGAGACCCAGTACTTC. Encoded protein: CASSVELRGAETQYF.